This T cell receptor beta chain was identified during a study of beta chain features in type 1 diabetes. Study background: When patients were set against healthy donors, age, gender and cell yields were similar. Study outcomes and limitations: Compared with healthy donors, patients appeared to share more similar naive, central memory and regulatory TCRB repertoires. People with Type 1 diabetes carried modestly yet significantly shorter TCRB CDR3s in all four CD4+ subsets.

As every portion of the isolated RNA was reverse transcribed, the sequencing read expressed TCRB transcripts. Naive, central memory and regulatory T cell samples yielded around 3.6 million reads on average. Clones were read by immunoSEQ multiplex PCR, and TCRdb kept only the in-frame ones, dropping some. The sample lists 640,000 or so clones; roughly 13% were seen once. The V gene lost 8 bases and the J gene lost 0 bases, with 11 bases spanning the gap. Germline V lookup: CDR1 MNHEY, CDR2 SVGAGI. The CDR3 covers 14 residues. This clone was recorded a few times. The antigen remains unidentified. Source material: naive CD4+ T cells from blood. The V gene is TRBV6-5, the J gene TRBJ2-4; a possible D gene is TRBD2 (5 bases). The clonotype was recovered from a man aged 18 to 35 with type 1 diabetes. CDR3 region: CASARALAKNIQYF. Here the CDR3 DNA reads TGTGCCAGCGCGAGGGCCCTAGCCAAAAACATTCAGTACTTC.